A single sample gave rise to the 9 T cell receptor beta chains below, sequenced in a study of T cells after yellow fever vaccination. TCRdb reprocessed the 5' RACE reads with MiXCR, giving one entry per CDR3 protein. Among under 250,000 distinct CDR3 sequences listed, about 3% were seen once. Sequencing was performed on CD4+ T cells sorted from PBMCs, taken 10 days after the yellow fever booster vaccination. These receptors came from a man aged 18 to 35 who received the YFV17D yellow fever vaccine.

The sample holds a few counts of this clonotype. The genes are TRBV20-1 and TRBJ1-5, with 7 positions matching TRBD1. The V gene end was trimmed by 6 bases and the J gene end by 7 bases; junction bases not matched to a gene: 9. This CDR3 has 13 residues. The V gene's germline CDR1 is DFQATT and CDR2 SNEGSKA (reference sequence). CDR3: CSALAQGGQPQHF. Here the CDR3 DNA reads TGCAGTGCACTGGCGCAGGGGGGCCAGCCCCAGCATTTT.

Details on this clonotype: One base away lies a much larger clone, so this may be a sequencing read error. The chain uses TRBV5-1 and TRBJ2-7, with D tentatively TRBD2 (6 bases). The CDR3 runs to 13 residues. V was clipped by 4 bases and J by 5 bases, with 13 bases between them. Germline V gene sequence: CDR1 SGHRS, CDR2 YFSETQ. CDR3 sequence: CASSREIIHEQYV. CDR3 DNA: TGCGCCAGCAGCCGGGAGATAATCCACGAGCAGTACGTC.

This clonotype was observed at least ten times. The gene calls are TRBV24-1 and TRBJ2-1, with TRBD1 matching over 8 bases. J was trimmed by 6 bases and V by 4 bases; bases with no gene match: 7. Germline V gene lookup returns CDR1 KGHDR and CDR2 SFDVKD. The CDR3 sequence is 15 residues long. This CDR3 is CATSDPGQGSNEQFF. The DNA of the CDR3 is TGTGCCACCAGTGACCCCGGACAGGGTTCCAATGAGCAGTTCTTC.

The sample holds many counts of this clonotype. The chain is built from TRBV12-3 or TRBV12-4 and TRBJ1-5; possible D gene TRBD1, 6 bases. The germline V and J ends were trimmed by 5 bases and 7 bases, with 21 bases remaining between them. The CDR3 sequence is 16 residues long. The CDR3 region has the DNA TGTGCCAGCAGTCCCGCCGTGGGGGGCCTAAGCCAGCCCCAGCATTTT. It is translated as CASSPAVGGLSQPQHF.

This clonotype turned up a few times. The V call is TRBV20-1, the J call TRBJ1-3, with 10 bases identical to TRBD1. Per germline, CDR1 DFQATT and CDR2 SNEGSKA (reference sequence). The ends lost 3 bases at V and 3 bases at J; junction bases unmatched: 5. The CDR3 runs to 15 residues. The CDR3 DNA sequence: TGCAGTGCTAGGGGGGACAGGGGATTTGGAAACACCATATATTTT. Amino acids: CSARGDRGFGNTIYF.

This clonotype was seen repeatedly, ten times or more. This chain links TRBV5-1 with TRBJ2-2; the match to TRBD2 covers 8 bases. Per the germline V gene, CDR1 is SGHRS and CDR2 is YFSETQ. Trimming removed 7 bases from V and 6 bases from J; junction bases left unmatched: 2. There are 12 residues in the CDR3. The CDR3 region has the DNA TGCGCCAGCCGAGCGGGGGCCGGGGAGCTGTTTTTT. Translation gives CASRAGAGELFF.

This clonotype was found many times. This rearrangement joins TRBV20-1 to TRBJ2-5; the match to TRBD1 covers 9 bases. V was clipped by 5 bases and J by 5 bases; unmatched bases: 9. The germline gives CDR1 DFQATT, CDR2 SNEGSKA (reference sequence). The CDR3 has 14 residues. The CDR3 spells CSAPTGGAWETQYF. The CDR3 nucleotides are TGCAGTGCTCCTACAGGGGGCGCATGGGAGACCCAGTACTTC.

This clonotype has at least ten counts. The V gene is TRBV5-6, the J gene TRBJ1-2; D possibly corresponds to TRBD1 (6 bases). Germline CDR1 SGHDT, CDR2 YYEEEE. V gave up 4 bases and J gave up 3 bases, with 13 bases separating them. This CDR3 has 14 residues. The CDR3 here is CASSPPGADYGYTF. The CDR3 bases are TGTGCCAGCAGCCCCCCAGGGGCGGACTATGGCTACACCTTC.

This clonotype was observed a handful of times. This chain joins TRBV9 and TRBJ1-3; no firm D call. Germline-derived CDR1 and CDR2 are SGDLS and YYNGEE. V lost 0 bases and J lost 2, with 9 bases in between. The CDR3 runs to 15 residues. The DNA for the CDR3 is TGTGCCAGCAGCGTAGGGAGATCGCCTGGAAACACCATATATTTT. Protein sequence: CASSVGRSPGNTIYF. The full variable domain, in which reference TRBV9 and TRBJ1-3 provide the parts outside the CDR3, is DSGVTQTPKHLITATGQRVTLRCSPRSGDLSVYWYQQSLDQGLQFLIQYYNGEERAKGNILERFSAQQFPDLHSELNLSSLELGDSALYFCASSVGRSPGNTIYFGEGSWLTVV.